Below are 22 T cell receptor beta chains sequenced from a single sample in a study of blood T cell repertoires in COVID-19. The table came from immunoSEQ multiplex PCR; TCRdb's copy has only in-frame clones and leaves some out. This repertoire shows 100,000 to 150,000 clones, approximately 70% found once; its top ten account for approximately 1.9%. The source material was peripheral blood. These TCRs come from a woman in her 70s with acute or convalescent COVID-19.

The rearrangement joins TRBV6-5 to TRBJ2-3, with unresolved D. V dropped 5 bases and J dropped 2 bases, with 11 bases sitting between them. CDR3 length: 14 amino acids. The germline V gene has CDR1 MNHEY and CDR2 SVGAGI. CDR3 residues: CASSLTENTDTQYF. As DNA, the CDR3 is TGTGCCAGCAGTCTAACAGAGAACACAGATACGCAGTATTTT.

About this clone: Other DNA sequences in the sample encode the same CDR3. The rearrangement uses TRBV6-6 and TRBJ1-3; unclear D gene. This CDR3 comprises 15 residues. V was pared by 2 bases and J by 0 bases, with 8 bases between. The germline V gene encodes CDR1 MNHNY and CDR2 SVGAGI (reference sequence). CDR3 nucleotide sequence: TGTGCCAGCAGTTACGAAGGAGTCTCTGGAAACACCATATATTTT. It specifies CASSYEGVSGNTIYF.

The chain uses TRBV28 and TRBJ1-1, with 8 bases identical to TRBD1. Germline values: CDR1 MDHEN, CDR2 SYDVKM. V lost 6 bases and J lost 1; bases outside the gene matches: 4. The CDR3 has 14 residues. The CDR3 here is CASRNGQGNTEAFF. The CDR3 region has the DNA TGTGCCAGCAGAAATGGACAGGGGAACACTGAAGCTTTCTTT.

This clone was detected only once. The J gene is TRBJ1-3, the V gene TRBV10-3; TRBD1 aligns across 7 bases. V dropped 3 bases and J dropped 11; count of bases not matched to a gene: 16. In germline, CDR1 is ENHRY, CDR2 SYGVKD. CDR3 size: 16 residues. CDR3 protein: CAISDGTTGTSEAIYF. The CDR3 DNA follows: TGTGCCATCAGTGACGGCACGACAGGGACCTCCGAAGCCATATATTTT.

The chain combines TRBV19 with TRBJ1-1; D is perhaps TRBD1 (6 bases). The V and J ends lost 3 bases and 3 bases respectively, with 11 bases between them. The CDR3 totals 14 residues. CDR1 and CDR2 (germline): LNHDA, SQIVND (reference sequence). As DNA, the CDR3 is TGTGCCAGTAGTATCACGACAGGATACACTGAAGCTTTCTTT. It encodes CASSITTGYTEAFF.

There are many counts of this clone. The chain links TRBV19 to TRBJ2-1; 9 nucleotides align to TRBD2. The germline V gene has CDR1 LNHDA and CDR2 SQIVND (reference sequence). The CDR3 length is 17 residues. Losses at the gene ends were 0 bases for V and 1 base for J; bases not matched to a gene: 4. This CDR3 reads CASSIDSGLASYNEQFF. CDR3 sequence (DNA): TGTGCCAGTAGTATAGATTCGGGACTAGCATCCTACAATGAGCAGTTCTTC.

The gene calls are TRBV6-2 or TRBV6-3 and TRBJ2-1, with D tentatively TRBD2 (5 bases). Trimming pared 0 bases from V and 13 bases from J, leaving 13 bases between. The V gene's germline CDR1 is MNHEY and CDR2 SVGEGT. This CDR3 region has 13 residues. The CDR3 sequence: CASSYSDWSPQFF. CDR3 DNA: TGTGCCAGCAGTTACTCGGACTGGTCCCCACAGTTCTTC.

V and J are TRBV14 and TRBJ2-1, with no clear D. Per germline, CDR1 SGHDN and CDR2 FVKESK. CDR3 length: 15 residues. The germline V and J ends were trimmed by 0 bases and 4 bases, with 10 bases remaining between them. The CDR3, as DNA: TGTGCCAGCAGCCAAGAATCGACAAGATACAATGAGCAGTTCTTC. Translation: CASSQESTRYNEQFF.

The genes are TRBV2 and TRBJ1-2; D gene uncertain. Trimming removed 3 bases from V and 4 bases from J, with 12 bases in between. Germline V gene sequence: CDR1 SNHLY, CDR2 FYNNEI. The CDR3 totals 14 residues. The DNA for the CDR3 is TGTGCCAGCAGTGACAGAGTTCGAGGCTATGGCTACACCTTC. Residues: CASSDRVRGYGYTF.

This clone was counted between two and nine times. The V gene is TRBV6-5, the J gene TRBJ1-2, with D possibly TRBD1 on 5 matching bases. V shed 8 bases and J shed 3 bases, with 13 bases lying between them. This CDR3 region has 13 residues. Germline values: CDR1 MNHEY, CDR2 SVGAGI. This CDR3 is CASGRGGYYGYTF. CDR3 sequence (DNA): TGTGCCAGCGGCCGGGGGGGTTACTATGGCTACACCTTC.

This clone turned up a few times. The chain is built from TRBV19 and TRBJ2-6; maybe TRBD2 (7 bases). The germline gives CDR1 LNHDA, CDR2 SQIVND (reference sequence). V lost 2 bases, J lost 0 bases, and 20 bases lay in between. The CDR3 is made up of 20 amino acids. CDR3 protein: CASSIRGLGAGNSGANVLTF. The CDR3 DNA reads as TGTGCCAGTAGTATAAGGGGGTTGGGAGCGGGAAACTCTGGGGCCAACGTCCTGACTTTC.

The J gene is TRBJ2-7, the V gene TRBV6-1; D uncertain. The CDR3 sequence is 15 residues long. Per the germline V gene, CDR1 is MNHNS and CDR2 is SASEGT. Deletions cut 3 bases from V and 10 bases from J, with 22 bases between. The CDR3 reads CASSDRTGPLGVQYF. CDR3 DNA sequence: TGTGCCAGCAGTGATCGAACGGGTCCCCTTGGAGTTCAGTACTTC.

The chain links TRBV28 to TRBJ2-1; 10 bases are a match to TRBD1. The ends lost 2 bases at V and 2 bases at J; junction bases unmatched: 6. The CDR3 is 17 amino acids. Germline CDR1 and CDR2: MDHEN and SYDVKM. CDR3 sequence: CASSLNAGTGAYNEQFF. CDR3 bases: TGTGCCAGCAGTTTAAATGCCGGGACAGGGGCCTACAATGAGCAGTTCTTC.

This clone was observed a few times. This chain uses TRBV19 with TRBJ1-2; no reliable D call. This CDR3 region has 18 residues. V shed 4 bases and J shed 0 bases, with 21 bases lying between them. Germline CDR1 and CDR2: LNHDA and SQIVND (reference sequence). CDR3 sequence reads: CASSTVLTIFSSNYGYTF. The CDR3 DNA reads TGTGCCAGTAGTACGGTCCTAACCATATTCTCTTCTAACTATGGCTACACCTTC.

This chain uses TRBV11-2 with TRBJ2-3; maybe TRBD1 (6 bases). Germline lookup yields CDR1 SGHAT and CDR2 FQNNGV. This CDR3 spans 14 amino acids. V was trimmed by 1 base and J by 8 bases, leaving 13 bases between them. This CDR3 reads CASSLVQGRSTQYF. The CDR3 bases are TGTGCCAGCAGCTTAGTACAGGGACGAAGTACGCAGTATTTT.

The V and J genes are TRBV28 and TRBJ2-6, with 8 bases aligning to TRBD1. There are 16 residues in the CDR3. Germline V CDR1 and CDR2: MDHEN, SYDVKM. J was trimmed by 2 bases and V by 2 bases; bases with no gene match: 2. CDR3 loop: CASSLHRGAGANVLTF. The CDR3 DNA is TGTGCCAGCAGTTTACACAGGGGGGCTGGGGCCAACGTCCTGACTTTC.

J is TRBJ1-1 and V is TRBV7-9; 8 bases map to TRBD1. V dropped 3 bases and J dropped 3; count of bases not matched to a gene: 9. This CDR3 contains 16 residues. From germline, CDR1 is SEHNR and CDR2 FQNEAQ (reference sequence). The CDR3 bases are TGTGCCAGCAGCTTTGGACAGGGCCTGTTGGACACTGAAGCTTTCTTT. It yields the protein CASSFGQGLLDTEAFF.

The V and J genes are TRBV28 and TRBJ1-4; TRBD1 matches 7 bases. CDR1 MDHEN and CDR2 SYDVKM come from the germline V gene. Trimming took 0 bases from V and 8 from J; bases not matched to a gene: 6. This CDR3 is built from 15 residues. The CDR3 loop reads CASSLWAQGEEKLFF. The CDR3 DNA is TGTGCCAGCAGTTTATGGGCGCAGGGGGAAGAAAAACTGTTTTTT.

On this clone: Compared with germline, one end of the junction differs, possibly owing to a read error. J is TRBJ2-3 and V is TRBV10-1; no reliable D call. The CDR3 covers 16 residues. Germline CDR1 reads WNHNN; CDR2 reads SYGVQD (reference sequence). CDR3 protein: CASSGQQPGDRYEFGF. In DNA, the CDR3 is TGCGCCAGCAGTGGACAACAGCCCGGTGACCGATACGAATTTGGTTTT.

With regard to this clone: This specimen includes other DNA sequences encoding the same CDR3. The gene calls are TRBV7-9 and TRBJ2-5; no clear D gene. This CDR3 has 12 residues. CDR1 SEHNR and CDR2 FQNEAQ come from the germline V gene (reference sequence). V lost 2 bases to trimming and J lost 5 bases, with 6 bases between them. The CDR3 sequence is CASSLLQETQYF. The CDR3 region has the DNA TGTGCCAGCAGCTTATTGCAGGAGACCCAGTACTTC.

The DNA for the CDR3 is TGCGCCAGCAGTCAAGAACGGGACAGGGGAGCCTACAATGAGCAGTTCTTC. It specifies CASSQERDRGAYNEQFF. This rearrangement joins TRBV23-1 to TRBJ2-1, with 10 positions matching TRBD1. TRBV23-1 is sorted into the ORF group, with uncertain function. The J segment lost 2 bases and the V segment lost 2 bases, leaving 6 bases of the junction unmatched. The CDR3 spans 17 residues.

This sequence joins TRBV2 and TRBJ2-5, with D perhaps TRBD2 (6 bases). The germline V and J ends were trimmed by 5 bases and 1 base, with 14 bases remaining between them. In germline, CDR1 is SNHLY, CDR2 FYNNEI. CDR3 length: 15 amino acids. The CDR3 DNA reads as TGTGCCAGCAGTTATAGCGGCCTCTCCCAAGAGACCCAGTACTTC. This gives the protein CASSYSGLSQETQYF.